This passage covers 14 T cell receptor beta chains from one sample sequenced in a study of cytomegalovirus exposure and HLA in healthy donors (dated by TCRdb to 2015 to 2018). The library was obtained by the immunoSEQ multiplex PCR assay. The multiplex PCR relied on a mix of 60 forward primers for TCR Vbeta segments and 13 reverse primers for TCR Jbeta segments. The immuneACCESS repertoire file appears here via TCRdb, limited to in-frame rearrangements. These files lack a portion of the clones; in checked studies, under half of the deficit traces to unresolved V genes, and the cause of the others is not known. Counted in this sample were approximately 100,000 clones; roughly 70% of them appeared once. 1.5% to 2% of the sample goes to the ten largest clones. The source material was PBMCs. The receptors originated from a male donor in good health and CMV-seronegative.

V and J are TRBV13 and TRBJ2-7; 10 nucleotides align to TRBD2. Germline V gives CDR1 PRHDT, CDR2 FYEKMQ (reference sequence). J lost 3 bases, V lost 1 base, and 3 bases had no gene match. CDR3 length: 15 residues. In DNA form, the CDR3 reads TGTGCCAGCAGCTTAGCCGGGACTAGCGTCTACGAGCAGTACTTC. Translated, it gives CASSLAGTSVYEQYF.

This clone was seen a handful of times. V is TRBV27 and J is TRBJ1-2; D perhaps matches TRBD1 (5 bases). CDR1 and CDR2 from the germline V gene are MNHEY and SMNVEV (reference sequence). Trimming left V 4 bases short and J 0 bases short, with 15 bases between. This CDR3 region has 16 residues. CDR3 region: CASSWSRSGSNYGYTF. The CDR3 coding sequence is TGTGCCAGCAGTTGGTCAAGGTCAGGGTCTAACTATGGCTACACCTTC.

V gene TRBV4-1 combines with J gene TRBJ1-1, with 10 bases aligning to TRBD1. Unmatched junction bases numbered 7, after V lost 1 base and J lost 5 bases. The V gene's germline CDR1 is MGHRA and CDR2 YSYEKL. The CDR3 spans 16 residues. In DNA form, the CDR3 reads TGCGCCAGCAGCCAAGGTCCGGGACAGGGGAGGACTGAAGCTTTCTTT. Translated, it gives CASSQGPGQGRTEAFF.

This clone occurred a few times. The rearrangement uses TRBV19 and TRBJ1-4, with 8 bases fitting TRBD1. This CDR3 is built from 15 residues. CDR1 is LNHDA, CDR2 SQIVND, per germline (reference sequence). Losses at the gene ends were 4 bases for V and 8 bases for J; bases not matched to a gene: 9. CDR3 sequence reads: CASSTQGACCEKLFF. Here the CDR3 DNA reads TGTGCCAGTAGTACCCAGGGGGCCTGTTGCGAAAAACTGTTTTTT.

This clone has only one observation. J is TRBJ1-1 and V is TRBV30; unclear D gene. Deletions cut 2 bases from V and 2 bases from J, with 9 bases between. CDR3 length equals 13 residues. Per the germline V gene, CDR1 is GTSNPN and CDR2 is SVGIG (reference sequence). CDR3 nucleotide sequence: TGTGCCTGGAGTAGAGAGATTAACACTGAAGCTTTCTTT. Translating gives CAWSREINTEAFF.

The J gene is TRBJ1-5, the V gene TRBV5-6, with 10 positions matching TRBD1. CDR3 length: 14 residues. V dropped 2 bases and J dropped 7; count of bases not matched to a gene: 3. CDR1 and CDR2 (germline): SGHDT, YYEEEE. DNA of the CDR3: TGTGCCAGCAGCTTCGGACAGGGGGACCAGCCCCAGCATTTT. Protein: CASSFGQGDQPQHF.

This rearrangement joins TRBV7-9 to TRBJ2-5, with D hard to call. Deletions cut 5 bases from V and 0 bases from J, with 7 bases between. CDR3 length equals 13 residues. Germline loops: CDR1 SEHNR, CDR2 FQNEAQ (reference sequence). The CDR3 nucleotides read TGTGCCAGCAGCCACTTGGACCAAGAGACCCAGTACTTC. It yields the protein CASSHLDQETQYF.

This CDR3 reads CASSPGLAGREQYF. The CDR3 bases are TGTGCCAGCAGTCCCGGACTAGCGGGCCGTGAGCAGTACTTC. This chain joins TRBV27 and TRBJ2-7, with 11 bases fitting TRBD2. CDR1 and CDR2 (germline): MNHEY, SMNVEV (reference sequence). Trimming took 5 bases from V and 7 from J; bases not matched to a gene: 7. The CDR3 totals 14 residues.

This clone has only one observation. The rearrangement uses TRBV27 and TRBJ2-1; the match to TRBD2 covers 11 bases. The ends lost 4 bases at V and 7 bases at J; junction bases unmatched: 6. The CDR3 has 15 residues. CDR1 is MNHEY, CDR2 SMNVEV, per germline (reference sequence). CDR3 coding DNA: TGTGCCAGCAGTTCACTAGCGGGAGCCCAGAATGAGCAGTTCTTC. It translates to CASSSLAGAQNEQFF.

The genes are TRBV5-5 and TRBJ1-1, with D perhaps TRBD1 (5 bases). The length of the CDR3 is 15 residues. Trimming took 4 bases from V and 7 from J, leaving 20 bases between them. Germline V gene lookup returns CDR1 SGHKS and CDR2 YYEKEE (reference sequence). The CDR3 loop is CASSRTRVGALEAFF. The CDR3 coding sequence is TGTGCCAGCAGCCGAACCAGAGTAGGGGCCCTTGAAGCTTTCTTT.

In its sample, this clone was seen a few times. The V gene is TRBV15, the J gene TRBJ1-2; D not resolved. The ends were cut back, 0 bases at V and 4 bases at J, with 9 bases in the middle. Germline-derived CDR1 and CDR2 are LNHNV and YYDKDF (reference sequence). CDR3 length: 14 amino acids. The CDR3 nucleotides read TGTGCCACCAGCAGAGATCGGGGATTCTATGGCTACACCTTC. Protein: CATSRDRGFYGYTF.

The genes are TRBV18 and TRBJ2-7; 7 nucleotides agree with TRBD1. Looked up from germline, CDR1 is KGHSH and CDR2 is LQKENI. The CDR3 is made up of 14 amino acids. Trimming removed 3 bases from V and 0 bases from J; junction bases left unmatched: 2. The CDR3 is CASSPTGNSYEQYF. The DNA of the CDR3 is TGTGCCAGCTCACCGACAGGGAACTCCTACGAGCAGTACTTC.

This clone was picked up one time. The gene calls are TRBV30 and TRBJ1-2; D unresolved. This CDR3 is 15 amino acids long. Germline V gene data show CDR1 as GTSNPN and CDR2 as SVGIG (reference sequence). V was shortened by 0 bases and J by 8 bases, with 19 bases between the two germline ends. The CDR3 protein is CAWSVLSGPPAGYTF. The CDR3 DNA follows: TGTGCCTGGAGTGTATTGTCAGGCCCCCCGGCGGGCTACACCTTC.

The chain carries TRBV25-1 and TRBJ1-6; 9 positions agree with TRBD1. Trimming at V came to 6 bases and at J to 6 bases, leaving 3 bases not matched to a gene. The CDR3 runs 14 residues. Germline V gene lookup returns CDR1 MGHDK and CDR2 SYGVNS. This CDR3 is CASRQGARNSPLHF. The CDR3 bases are TGTGCCAGCAGACAGGGGGCGCGTAATTCACCCCTCCACTTT.